These T cell receptor beta chains were read from a single sample in a study of T cells after yellow fever vaccination. TCRdb independently ran MiXCR on the 5' RACE reads; one entry per CDR3 protein. This sample carries some 220,000 distinct CDR3 sequences, around 3.1% of them seen once, and the ten largest clones take around 3.3%. Here the sequenced sample was CD4+ T cells sorted from PBMCs, taken 10 days after the yellow fever booster vaccination. These receptors all come from a man aged 18 to 35 who received the YFV17D yellow fever vaccine. The CDR3 runs from the conserved cysteine through the conserved F or W. The D gene is left open where the match is weak. Some rows mark clone size as missing; the rest say once, few, many or name a class of expanded clone.

D gene,clone size,J gene,V gene,CDR3 protein,CDR3 DNA
NA,NA,TRBJ1-1,TRBV7-2,CASSLARGTEAFF,TGTGCCAGCAGCTTAGCGCGGGGGACCGAAGCTTTCTTT
NA,NA,TRBJ2-1,TRBV7-2,CASSHSSGSYNEQFF,TGTGCCAGCAGCCACTCTAGTGGGTCCTACAATGAGCAGTTCTTC
NA,few,TRBJ2-1,TRBV5-1,CASSLSGLIVDEQFF,TGCGCCAGCAGCTTGAGTGGGTTAATTGTGGATGAGCAGTTCTTC
TRBD1,NA,TRBJ2-5,TRBV29-1,CSGGRPGGRETQYF,TGCAGCGGCGGCCGTCCAGGGGGTAGGGAGACCCAGTACTTC
NA,NA,TRBJ1-1,TRBV10-3,CATKPQGEGTEAFF,TGTGCCACCAAACCACAAGGGGAAGGGACTGAAGCTTTCTTT
TRBD2,NA,TRBJ2-7,TRBV6-6,CASGPTAGGAYEQYF,TGTGCCAGCGGCCCCACGGCGGGGGGAGCCTACGAGCAGTACTTC
TRBD1,few,TRBJ1-1,TRBV28,CASRAGGVEAFF,TGTGCCAGCAGGGCAGGGGGCGTTGAAGCTTTCTTT
TRBD2,few,TRBJ2-3,TRBV6-2/TRBV6-3,CASSRERGVSTDTQYF,TGTGCCAGCAGTCGAGAGCGGGGGGTTAGCACAGATACGCAGTATTTT
NA,NA,TRBJ1-6,TRBV20-1,CSARRVQDSMYNSPLHF,TGCAGTGCTAGGAGGGTGCAGGATTCCATGTATAATTCACCCCTCCACTTT
TRBD2,many,TRBJ2-7,TRBV18,CASSLTSGGAHEQYF,TGTGCCAGCTCACTAACTAGCGGGGGGGCCCACGAGCAGTACTTC
NA,few,TRBJ2-1,TRBV5-1,CASSLLYNEQFF,TGCGCCAGCAGCTTACTATACAATGAGCAGTTCTTC
NA,few,TRBJ1-1,TRBV15,CATSRGGSNTEAFF,TGTGCCACCAGCAGGGGTGGATCGAACACTGAAGCTTTCTTT
NA,NA,TRBJ1-5,TRBV19,CASSRNNRFSNQPQHF,TGTGCCAGTAGTAGGAATAATAGGTTTAGCAATCAGCCCCAGCATTTT
NA,few,TRBJ1-6,TRBV6-1,CASSERPRGGNSPLHF,TGTGCCAGCAGTGAACGGCCACGGGGAGGAAATTCACCCCTCCACTTT
NA,few,TRBJ1-6,TRBV27,CASTSRLGSPLHF,TGTGCCAGCACCTCAAGGTTAGGATCACCCCTCCACTTT
NA,NA,TRBJ1-2,TRBV10-2,CASTRGTPTYGYTF,TGCGCCAGCACTCGGGGCACACCCACCTATGGCTACACCTTC
NA,many,TRBJ1-2,TRBV15,CATSSRTVGYGYTF,TGTGCCACCAGCAGCCGGACGGTGGGGTATGGCTACACCTTC
NA,many,TRBJ1-2,TRBV10-3,CAISESYGYTF,TGTGCCATCAGCGAGAGCTATGGCTACACCTTC
NA,few,TRBJ2-5,TRBV7-2,CASSINVRETQYF,TGTGCCAGCAGCATCAATGTACGAGAGACCCAGTACTTC
NA,many,TRBJ1-1,TRBV7-9,CASSLARAAGTEAFF,TGTGCCAGCAGCTTAGCGCGGGCGGCCGGCACTGAAGCTTTCTTT
TRBD1,many,TRBJ1-5,TRBV2,CASSPGTENNQPQHF,TGTGCCAGCAGTCCCGGGACAGAAAACAATCAGCCCCAGCATTTT
TRBD1,NA,TRBJ2-5,TRBV11-2,CASSPRTGNVRETQYF,TGTGCCAGCAGCCCCCGGACAGGGAATGTGAGGGAGACCCAGTACTTC